The subject of this entry is one T cell receptor (beta chain). This entry belongs to a study of CD8 T cells in Susac syndrome. Random hexamers were used to reverse transcribe an amount of roughly 0.45 to 1 ug RNA. TCRdb re-called the immunoSEQ multiplex PCR reads with MiXCR, one entry per CDR3 protein. This repertoire shows about 82,000 distinct CDR3 sequences, around 96% found once; its top ten account for 0.55% to 0.8%. This CDR3 has 13 residues. V was cut by 5 bases and J by 2 bases, with 12 bases left in between. Germline V CDR1 and CDR2: GTSNPN, SVGIG (reference sequence). This receptor was identified in a human donor with Susac syndrome. The chain links TRBV30 to TRBJ1-2; possible D gene TRBD1, 6 bases. The material sequenced was CD8+ T cells from PBMCs. The CDR3 is CAWVAGENYGYTF. The CDR3 DNA reads as TGTGCCTGGGTGGCAGGGGAAAACTATGGCTACACCTTC.